This T cell receptor beta chain is from a study of vaccination effects on CD4 cells after COVID-19. Study-wide background: Of the BNT162b2 and mRNA-1273 vaccines, participants received two doses of one or the other. Study-level results: There was marked clonal contraction among infection- and vaccine-induced clones late after vaccination.

Sequencing was preceded by expansion of antigen-specific CD4+ T cells with viral peptide pools in the ViraFEST assay. Culturing for 10 to 11 days preceded CD4+ T cell isolation. Nucleocapsid antibodies were negative in the vaccine recipients, who had never had SARS-CoV-2 infection. A remark on this clone: Its antigen is as yet unknown.

This CDR3 region has 15 residues. V was trimmed by 4 bases and J by 4 bases, leaving 16 bases between them. CDR1 and CDR2 from the germline V gene are SGHVS and FQNEAQ. Data came from immunoSEQ multiplex PCR; TCRdb stores just in-frame clones and leaves some out. The table shows tens of thousands of clones, with around 78% occurring only once. Sequencing was performed on CD4+ T cells from PBMCs cultured with HCoV-OC43 spike peptides, taken before COVID-19 vaccination. Subset denoted: HCoV-OC43 spike overlapping peptide pool stimulation. This sequence joins TRBV7-8 and TRBJ2-5, with D perhaps TRBD1 (8 bases). The TCR comes from a human donor who received a COVID-19 vaccine. CDR3 protein: CASSSNRGGSETQYF. The CDR3 bases are TGTGCCAGCAGCTCCAACAGGGGGGGGTCAGAGACCCAGTACTTC.